The rows below give T cell receptor beta chains drawn from one sample of a study of identical twins. TCRdb analysed the 5' RACE reads with MiXCR anew, one entry per CDR3 protein. The sample includes 200,000 or so distinct CDR3 sequences, more than 15% of them seen just once. Another study also made use of these data, one on T cells expressing NK-cell markers.

The sample comprised CD8+ T cells sorted from blood. The source is a woman under 30 in good health. The conserved cysteine and the conserved F or W are not part of the CDR3 here. Fields, in order: V gene, J gene, CDR3 protein.

TRBV12-3/TRBV12-4	TRBJ2-1	ASSPAGDEQF
TRBV27	TRBJ2-7	ASSFIGGEQY
TRBV11-1	TRBJ2-3	ASSSREGATPSGTDTQY
TRBV12-3/TRBV12-4	TRBJ2-1	ASAPGSNDEQF
TRBV12-3/TRBV12-4	TRBJ2-1	ASSSNEQF
TRBV5-6	TRBJ2-5	ASSSLGLAGVQETQY
TRBV20-1	TRBJ2-1	SAGTSETYNEQF
TRBV6-2/TRBV6-3	TRBJ2-7	ASTSPTGELWEQY
TRBV6-1	TRBJ2-1	ASSPQGENYNEQF
TRBV7-9	TRBJ2-3	ASSLAGGGSTDTQY
TRBV9	TRBJ1-1	ASSAGGSTEAF
TRBV7-8	TRBJ2-5	ASSLGHHQETQY
TRBV7-2	TRBJ2-1	ASSGPRNEQF
TRBV7-9	TRBJ1-1	ASSPTGGGGLTEAF